The T cell receptor (beta chain) under discussion was sequenced for a study of blood T cell repertoires in COVID-19. Across the whole study: Collection of acute and convalescent COVID-19 samples took place in the United States, Italy and Spain. Sources were T cells, B-cell-depleted T cells, or PBMCs; the material itself was cDNA or gDNA.

Recruited during active infection, patients (from Seattle) were subsequently followed longitudinally. In germline, CDR1 is SGHDT, CDR2 YYEEEE. V shed 1 base and J shed 3 bases, with 8 bases lying between them. This CDR3 is built from 13 residues. Original handling: How many nucleated cells were present was estimated from reference gene primer amplification. Sequenced by immunoSEQ multiplex PCR; TCRdb stores in-frame clones only, minus some. The V and J calls and clone size were taken over from that table, and D and trimming were inferred from the DNA. The sample lists roughly 350,000 clones, 85% to 90% seen once, with about 6% in the top ten.

The V call is TRBV5-6, the J call TRBJ2-7; tentatively, D is TRBD1 (6 bases). The TCR sequence derives from a woman aged 45-65 years with COVID-19, enrolled during active disease. Material for sequencing was peripheral blood. The CDR3 DNA follows: TGTGCCAGCAGCTTGACAGGGAACTACGAGCAGTACTTC. Amino acid sequence: CASSLTGNYEQYF.